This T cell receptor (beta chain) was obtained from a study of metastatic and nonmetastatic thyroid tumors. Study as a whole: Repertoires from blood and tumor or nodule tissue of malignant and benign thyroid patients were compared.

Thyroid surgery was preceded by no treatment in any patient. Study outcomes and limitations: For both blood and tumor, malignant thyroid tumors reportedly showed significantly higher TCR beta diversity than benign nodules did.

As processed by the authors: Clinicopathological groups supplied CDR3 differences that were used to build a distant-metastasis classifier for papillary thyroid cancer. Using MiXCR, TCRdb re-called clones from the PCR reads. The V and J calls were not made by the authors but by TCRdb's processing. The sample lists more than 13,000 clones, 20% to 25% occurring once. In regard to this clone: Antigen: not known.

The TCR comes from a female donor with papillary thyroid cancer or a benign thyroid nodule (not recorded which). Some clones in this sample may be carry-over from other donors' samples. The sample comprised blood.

The CDR3 sequence: CASRGTSYEQYF. CDR3 DNA sequence: TGCGCCAGCAGAGGGACTTCCTACGAGCAGTACTTC. This rearrangement joins TRBV4-1 to TRBJ2-7; D is possibly TRBD2 (6 bases). The ends were cut back, 6 bases at V and 1 base at J, with 7 bases in the middle. Per germline, CDR1 MGHRA and CDR2 YSYEKL. The CDR3 covers 12 residues.